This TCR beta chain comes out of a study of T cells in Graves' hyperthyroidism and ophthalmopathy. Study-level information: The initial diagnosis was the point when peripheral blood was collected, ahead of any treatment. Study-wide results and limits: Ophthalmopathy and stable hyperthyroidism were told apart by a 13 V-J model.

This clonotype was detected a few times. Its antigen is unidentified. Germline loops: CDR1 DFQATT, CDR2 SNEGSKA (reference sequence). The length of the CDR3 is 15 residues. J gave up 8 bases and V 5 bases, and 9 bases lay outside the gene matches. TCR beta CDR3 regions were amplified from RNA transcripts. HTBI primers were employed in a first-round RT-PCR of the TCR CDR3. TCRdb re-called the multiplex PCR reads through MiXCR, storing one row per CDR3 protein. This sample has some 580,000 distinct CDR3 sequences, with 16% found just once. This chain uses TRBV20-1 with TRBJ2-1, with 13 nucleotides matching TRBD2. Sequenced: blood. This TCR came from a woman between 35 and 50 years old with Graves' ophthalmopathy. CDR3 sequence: CSARPPGLAGDEQFF. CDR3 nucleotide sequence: TGCAGTGCTCGTCCACCAGGACTAGCGGGGGATGAGCAGTTCTTC.